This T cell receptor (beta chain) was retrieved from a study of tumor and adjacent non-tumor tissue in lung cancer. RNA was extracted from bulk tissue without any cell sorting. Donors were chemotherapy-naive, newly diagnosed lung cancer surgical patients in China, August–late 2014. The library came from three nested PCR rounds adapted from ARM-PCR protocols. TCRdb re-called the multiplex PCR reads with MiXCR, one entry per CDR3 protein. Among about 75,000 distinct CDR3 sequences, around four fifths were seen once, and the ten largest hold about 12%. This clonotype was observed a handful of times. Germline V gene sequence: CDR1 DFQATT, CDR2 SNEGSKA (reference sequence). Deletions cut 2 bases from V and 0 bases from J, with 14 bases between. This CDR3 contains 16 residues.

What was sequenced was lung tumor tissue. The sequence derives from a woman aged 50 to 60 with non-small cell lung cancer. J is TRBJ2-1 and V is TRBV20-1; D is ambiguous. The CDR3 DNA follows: TGCAGTGCTAGATCCCGGACCGCCAGCTCCTACAATGAGCAGTTCTTC. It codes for CSARSRTASSYNEQFF.